These 2 T cell receptor beta chains originate from one sample sequenced in a study of shared clonotypes between healthy human individuals (dated by TCRdb to about 2020). Libraries were constructed by the immunoSEQ multiplex PCR assay. The table was pulled from immuneACCESS by TCRdb, which kept in-frame rearrangements only. Such tables lose some clones; where checked, under half of the loss comes from unresolved V genes, and the rest has no known cause. The sample table shows 700,000 to 950,000 clones, and 90% to 98% are seen once. The ten largest clones add up to less than 0.25% of the sample. CD8 naive samples consisted of CD45RO-negative cells that were positively selected for CCR7, yielding a CD45RA+CCR7+ population without TemRA cells. Input material: naive CD8+ T cells sorted from blood. Read against the paper, the sample's cell subset or site label means: CD45RA+CCR7+. Receptor source: a man aged 25-45 years in good health.

The genes are TRBV29-1 and TRBJ2-1, with D possibly matching TRBD2 (6 bases). The CDR3 length is 16 residues. V was trimmed by 1 base and J by 0 bases, leaving 13 bases between them. Germline CDR1 reads SQVTM; CDR2 reads ANQGSEA. Here the CDR3 reads CSVEGNSGRSYNEQFF. The CDR3 DNA is TGCAGCGTTGAAGGAAATAGCGGCCGCTCCTACAATGAGCAGTTCTTC.

The chain recombines TRBV13 with TRBJ2-3; TRBD2 is a possible D gene (5 bases). Trimming pared 5 bases from V and 4 bases from J, leaving 10 bases between. Germline V lookup: CDR1 PRHDT, CDR2 FYEKMQ (reference sequence). The CDR3 has 13 amino acids. The CDR3 reads CASSLTSADTQYF. The CDR3 nucleotides read TGTGCCAGCAGCCTTACTAGTGCAGATACGCAGTATTTT.